This is a list of T cell receptor beta chains from one sample in a study of cytomegalovirus exposure and HLA in healthy donors. Assay used: immunoSEQ multiplex PCR; TCRdb lists only in-frame clones, some missing. Here the sample spans some 140,000 clones, 80% to 90% being singletons. Specimen: PBMCs. The origin of the receptors is a woman younger than 45 in good health and CMV-seronegative. Each CDR3 is given with its conserved first and last residue. D genes are given only for firm matches. The size of a clone is reported for some rows only, either as once, few or many, or as a class for expanded clones.

clone_size: -; d_call: -; cdr3_length: 14; v_call: TRBV10-3; j_call: TRBJ2-7; cdr3_nt: TGTGCCATCAGTGAGTCGAAGCTATCCTACGAGCAGTACTTC; cdr3_aa: CAISESKLSYEQYF
clone_size: -; d_call: TRBD1; cdr3_length: 17; v_call: TRBV10-3; j_call: TRBJ1-4; cdr3_nt: TGTGCCACCCAGAGGCAGGGGGCCCGACTTAATAATGAAAAACTGTTTTTT; cdr3_aa: CATQRQGARLNNEKLFF
clone_size: -; d_call: TRBD1; cdr3_length: 12; v_call: TRBV29-1; j_call: TRBJ1-2; cdr3_nt: TGCAGCGTTGCCAGGGGGGAATATGGCTACACCTTC; cdr3_aa: CSVARGEYGYTF
clone_size: -; d_call: -; cdr3_length: 13; v_call: TRBV6-6; j_call: TRBJ2-5; cdr3_nt: TGTGCCAGCAGTTCCGGCGGCGGGGAGACCCAGTACTTC; cdr3_aa: CASSSGGGETQYF
clone_size: many; d_call: TRBD1; cdr3_length: 13; v_call: TRBV7-6; j_call: TRBJ2-2; cdr3_nt: TGTGCCAGCAGCTCCAGACAGGGCGGGGAGCTGTTTTTT; cdr3_aa: CASSSRQGGELFF
clone_size: -; d_call: TRBD1; cdr3_length: 15; v_call: TRBV6-6; j_call: TRBJ2-3; cdr3_nt: TGTGCCAGCACCTCCCGGGACAGGGGGTTGCATACGCAGTATTTT; cdr3_aa: CASTSRDRGLHTQYF
clone_size: -; d_call: -; cdr3_length: 14; v_call: TRBV9; j_call: TRBJ2-7; cdr3_nt: TGTGCCAGCAGCGTAGCCGACAGACCCTACGAGCAGTACTTC; cdr3_aa: CASSVADRPYEQYF
clone_size: once; d_call: -; cdr3_length: 12; v_call: TRBV7-2; j_call: TRBJ1-5; cdr3_nt: TGTGCCAGCAGCCACGACAGCCAGCCCCAGCATTTT; cdr3_aa: CASSHDSQPQHF
clone_size: -; d_call: -; cdr3_length: 11; v_call: TRBV20-1; j_call: TRBJ2-1; cdr3_nt: TGCAGTGCGAGACAGTACAATGAGCAGTTCTTC; cdr3_aa: CSARQYNEQFF
clone_size: -; d_call: TRBD1; cdr3_length: 14; v_call: TRBV7-2; j_call: TRBJ1-2; cdr3_nt: TGTGCCAGCAGCCCGAGACAGGGGACGGATGGCTACACCTTC; cdr3_aa: CASSPRQGTDGYTF
clone_size: many; d_call: -; cdr3_length: 11; v_call: TRBV28; j_call: TRBJ1-1; cdr3_nt: TGTGCCAGCAGAAGACAGGCCGGAGCTTTCTTT; cdr3_aa: CASRRQAGAFF
clone_size: -; d_call: -; cdr3_length: 17; v_call: TRBV11-2; j_call: TRBJ2-7; cdr3_nt: TGTGCCAGCAGCACCCTAGAGGGCGCGTGGGTAGCGTGGGAGCAGTACTTC; cdr3_aa: CASSTLEGAWVAWEQYF
clone_size: -; d_call: -; cdr3_length: 13; v_call: TRBV5-5; j_call: TRBJ2-2; cdr3_nt: TGTGCCAGCAGCTTGGTCTCCACCGGGGAGCTGTTTTTT; cdr3_aa: CASSLVSTGELFF
clone_size: few; d_call: -; cdr3_length: 12; v_call: TRBV7-2; j_call: TRBJ1-1; cdr3_nt: TGTGCCAGCAGCCTCCAGGGGCAGACAGCTTTCTTT; cdr3_aa: CASSLQGQTAFF
clone_size: -; d_call: -; cdr3_length: 14; v_call: TRBV4-1; j_call: TRBJ1-2; cdr3_nt: TGCGCCAGCAGCGACACGCCAGGAAGCTATGGCTACACCTTC; cdr3_aa: CASSDTPGSYGYTF
clone_size: -; d_call: TRBD1; cdr3_length: 14; v_call: TRBV30; j_call: TRBJ2-1; cdr3_nt: TGTGCCTGGACGGGACAGGGGGGTATGGGTGAGCAGTTCTTC; cdr3_aa: CAWTGQGGMGEQFF
clone_size: once; d_call: TRBD2; cdr3_length: 18; v_call: TRBV9; j_call: TRBJ2-2; cdr3_nt: TGTGCCAGCAGCGTAGGAGGCGGGGGGGCGCCGGTAGCCGGGGAGCTGTTTTTT; cdr3_aa: CASSVGGGGAPVAGELFF
clone_size: -; d_call: -; cdr3_length: 14; v_call: TRBV21-1; j_call: TRBJ1-2; cdr3_nt: TGTGCCAGCAGGGGCCACACTCCCCTCTATGGCTACACCTTC; cdr3_aa: CASRGHTPLYGYTF
clone_size: -; d_call: TRBD1; cdr3_length: 13; v_call: TRBV7-2; j_call: TRBJ1-2; cdr3_nt: TGTGCCAGCAGATCCGGGACAGGGTCTGGCTACACCTTC; cdr3_aa: CASRSGTGSGYTF
clone_size: -; d_call: -; cdr3_length: 13; v_call: TRBV5-1; j_call: TRBJ2-3; cdr3_nt: TGCGCCAGCAGCTTTGAAGGGGCAGATACGCAGTATTTT; cdr3_aa: CASSFEGADTQYF
clone_size: -; d_call: -; cdr3_length: 13; v_call: TRBV9; j_call: TRBJ2-1; cdr3_nt: TGTGCCAGCAGCGTAGACATCCACAATGAGCAGTTCTTC; cdr3_aa: CASSVDIHNEQFF
clone_size: -; d_call: TRBD1; cdr3_length: 14; v_call: TRBV7-9; j_call: TRBJ2-7; cdr3_nt: TGTGCCAGCAGCTCTACCGGGACAGGCTACGAGCAGTACTTC; cdr3_aa: CASSSTGTGYEQYF
clone_size: once; d_call: TRBD1; cdr3_length: 18; v_call: TRBV6-4; j_call: TRBJ1-1; cdr3_nt: TGTGCCAGCTGGAGGAGGTTAGGGGGCGACTCCTTGAACACTGAAGCTTTCTTT; cdr3_aa: CASWRRLGGDSLNTEAFF
clone_size: -; d_call: -; cdr3_length: 11; v_call: TRBV28; j_call: TRBJ2-7; cdr3_nt: TGTGCCAGCAGTTCGGTTTACGAGCAGTACTTC; cdr3_aa: CASSSVYEQYF
clone_size: -; d_call: -; cdr3_length: 14; v_call: TRBV4-1; j_call: TRBJ1-3; cdr3_nt: TGCGCCAGCAGCCAAGACCCAGGGAAAGGGACCATATATTTT; cdr3_aa: CASSQDPGKGTIYF
clone_size: -; d_call: -; cdr3_length: 16; v_call: TRBV5-4; j_call: TRBJ2-5; cdr3_nt: TGTGCCAGCAGCCCCCGCGGCGGGACTGCCCAAGAGACCCAGTACTTC; cdr3_aa: CASSPRGGTAQETQYF
clone_size: -; d_call: TRBD2; cdr3_length: 17; v_call: TRBV5-1; j_call: TRBJ2-1; cdr3_nt: TGCGCCAGCAGCTTCTCCGGGACTAGCGGGGGCCGCAATGAGCAGTTCTTC; cdr3_aa: CASSFSGTSGGRNEQFF
clone_size: -; d_call: TRBD1; cdr3_length: 14; v_call: TRBV7-2; j_call: TRBJ1-6; cdr3_nt: TGTGCCAGCAGCCCGGGACAGTCAGGTGCACCCCTCCACTTT; cdr3_aa: CASSPGQSGAPLHF
clone_size: -; d_call: -; cdr3_length: 15; v_call: TRBV4-3; j_call: TRBJ2-1; cdr3_nt: TGCGCCAGCAGCCAAGGGTTGCAGGCATGGGATGAGCAGTTCTTC; cdr3_aa: CASSQGLQAWDEQFF
clone_size: -; d_call: TRBD2; cdr3_length: 16; v_call: TRBV5-5; j_call: TRBJ2-7; cdr3_nt: TGTGCCAGCAGCCGGACTAGCGGGGGCATCTCCTACGAGCAGTACTTC; cdr3_aa: CASSRTSGGISYEQYF
clone_size: -; d_call: -; cdr3_length: 15; v_call: TRBV6-5; j_call: TRBJ2-2; cdr3_nt: TGTGCCAGCAGTTACACAGGTTTGAACACCGGGGAGCTGTTTTTT; cdr3_aa: CASSYTGLNTGELFF
clone_size: -; d_call: -; cdr3_length: 15; v_call: TRBV4-1; j_call: TRBJ1-2; cdr3_nt: TGCGCCAGCAGCCAAGTCATGTCGAGGACTAGGGGCTACACCTTC; cdr3_aa: CASSQVMSRTRGYTF
clone_size: -; d_call: -; cdr3_length: 13; v_call: TRBV15; j_call: TRBJ2-2; cdr3_nt: TGTGCCACCAGTCTAGGGGGTACCGGGGAGCTGTTTTTT; cdr3_aa: CATSLGGTGELFF